This section outlines one TCR beta chain sequence together with its context. This record comes from a study of control samples from healthy donors and cancer patients. The CDR3 runs 16 residues. Trimming took 1 base from V and 2 from J, leaving 14 bases between them. CDR1 SGHTA and CDR2 FQGNSA come from the germline V gene. This table comes from immunoSEQ multiplex PCR, and its TCRdb copy is limited to in-frame clones, with some not included. The table has 95,000 to 120,000 clones, 70% to 85% seen once. The receptor's source is a young man in good health. The specimen sequenced was blood. J is TRBJ1-1 and V is TRBV7-2, with D maybe TRBD1 (5 bases). As DNA, the CDR3 is TGTGCCAGCAGCTTAGGGGTCCGGGGGAGAAACACTGAAGCTTTCTTT. Protein: CASSLGVRGRNTEAFF. Combining the CDR3 with reference TRBV7-2 and TRBJ1-1 gives the whole variable domain GAGVSQSPSNKVTEKGKDVELRCDPISGHTALYWYRQSLGQGLEFLIYFQGNSAPDKSGLPSDRFSAERTGGSVSTLTIQRTQQEDSAVYLCASSLGVRGRNTEAFFGQGTRLTVV.